This TCR beta chain appears in the sequencing data of a study of cytotoxic CD8 clonotypes in ibrutinib-treated CLL. Looking at the study overall: Productive templates averaged 255,043 per sample, and productive rearrangements 94,082. General observations from the study: Stable or contracted on treatment, public clonotypes were also uncommon.

Deep sequencing aimed at 1 in 200,000 to 1 in 1 million T cells' resolution. TCRdb keeps only in-frame clones here, not all; method: immunoSEQ multiplex PCR. Among approximately 190,000 clones listed, 75% to 80% were seen once. The TCR beta libraries used approximately 2 micrograms of genomic DNA that came from cryopreserved PBMCs. The V and J ends lost 5 bases and 4 bases respectively, with 23 bases between them. This CDR3 is built from 17 residues. Germline CDR1 is SEHNR and CDR2 is FQNEAQ (reference sequence). About this clone itself: Its antigen is unknown.

Source: PBMCs, taken after 12 months of ibrutinib treatment. The chain employs TRBV7-9 and TRBJ1-2; D may be TRBD1 (6 bases). This clonotype was obtained from a human donor with chronic lymphocytic leukemia. CDR3 loop: CASSPPTLYRVFYGYTF. The CDR3 DNA sequence: TGTGCCAGCAGCCCCCCTACTCTCTACAGGGTCTTCTATGGCTACACCTTC.